Listed below are T cell receptor beta chains from one sample, sequenced in a study of response to subunit inactivated influenza vaccine. TCRdb passed the RT-PCR reads through MiXCR, listing each CDR3 protein once. The profile shows more than 400,000 distinct CDR3 sequences, approximately 7.8% of them singletons. The source was PBMCs from blood, collected around 25 months after vaccination. These receptors were collected from a man aged 45 to 70 who received an inactivated influenza vaccine. Both conserved end residues are part of each CDR3. A D gene is named only where the DNA matches it firmly. Not every row has a clone size; where given, it reads once, few, many or a size class.

d_call clone_size j_call v_call cdr3_aa cdr3_nt
. . TRBJ1-5 TRBV20-1 CSARRTGTSNQPQHF TGCAGTGCGAGGCGAACCGGGACAAGCAATCAGCCCCAGCATTTT
TRBD1 . TRBJ2-1 TRBV5-1 CASSLATGGRNNEQFF TGCGCCAGCAGCTTGGCCACAGGGGGTAGAAACAATGAGCAGTTCTTC
. . TRBJ1-5 TRBV6-5 CASSYSTAGNQPQHF TGTGCCAGCAGTTACTCGACGGCAGGCAATCAGCCCCAGCATTTT
. many TRBJ2-7 TRBV29-1 CSVVWGSGLEQYF TGCAGCGTTGTATGGGGGAGTGGGCTCGAGCAGTACTTC
. . TRBJ2-3 TRBV7-9 CASSRTASSTDTQYF TGTGCCAGCAGCCGAACCGCGTCGTCTACAGATACGCAGTATTTT
. . TRBJ2-2 TRBV5-1 CASSLLAGTGELFF TGCGCCAGCAGCCTCCTGGCGGGGACCGGGGAGCTGTTTTTT
. few TRBJ2-7 TRBV11-2 CASSYTVSDIYEQYF TGTGCCAGCAGCTACACAGTCTCGGACATATACGAGCAGTACTTC
TRBD1 few TRBJ1-5 TRBV20-1 CSATSGTGTQPQHF TGCAGTGCCACCTCCGGGACAGGGACGCAGCCCCAGCATTTT
. . TRBJ2-6 TRBV10-3 CAISEYPRQSSGANVLTF TGTGCCATCAGTGAGTACCCCAGACAGAGCTCTGGGGCCAACGTCCTGACTTTC
. . TRBJ2-1 TRBV20-1 CSASPSIHEQFF TGCAGTGCTAGCCCCTCAATCCATGAGCAGTTCTTC
TRBD1 . TRBJ2-7 TRBV6-2/TRBV6-3 CASSWDRIYEQYF TGTGCCAGCAGCTGGGACAGGATCTACGAGCAGTACTTC
. . TRBJ1-2 TRBV24-1 CATSDLTINYGYTF TGTGCCACCAGTGATTTGACGATCAACTATGGCTACACCTTC
TRBD1 . TRBJ1-5 TRBV20-1 CSARSPQGNQPQHF TGCAGTGCTAGGAGCCCACAGGGGAACCAGCCCCAGCATTTT
. . TRBJ2-1 TRBV20-1 CSASRGNQNNEQFF TGCAGTGCTAGCCGCGGGAACCAAAACAATGAGCAGTTCTTC
. . TRBJ2-2 TRBV20-1 CSARVGAGTGELFF TGCAGTGCTAGGGTGGGCGCGGGCACCGGGGAGCTGTTTTTT
. . TRBJ2-7 TRBV11-2 CASSLKRGAKNYEQYF TGTGCCAGCAGCTTAAAGAGGGGGGCCAAGAACTACGAGCAGTACTTC